This passage covers 2 T cell receptor beta chains from one sample sequenced in a study of T cell responses to AZD1222 COVID-19 vaccine. Measured with immunoSEQ multiplex PCR; TCRdb has only the in-frame clones, and not every one. In the table there are 150,000 to 200,000 clones, roughly 91% of which are singletons. This sample comprised peripheral blood, obtained 28 days after the second AZD1222 dose. Receptors originate from an adult who received the AZD1222 COVID-19 vaccine.

The rearrangement uses TRBV5-5 and TRBJ2-3, with D perhaps TRBD2 (5 bases). The ends were cut back, 6 bases at V and 3 bases at J, with 20 bases in the middle. The germline V gene has CDR1 SGHKS and CDR2 YYEKEE (reference sequence). The CDR3 sequence is 16 residues long. For the CDR3, the DNA is TGTGCCAGCACTGTGGCCCCTAGCCCATTTACAGATACGCAGTATTTT. Protein sequence: CASTVAPSPFTDTQYF.

The chain uses TRBV4-2 and TRBJ1-3; D ambiguous. The CDR3 is 15 amino acids. From germline, CDR1 is LGHNA and CDR2 YNFKEQ. V dropped 1 base and J dropped 2 bases, with 9 bases sitting between them. The CDR3 spells CASSQVWVTGNTIYF. The CDR3 DNA sequence: TGTGCCAGCAGCCAAGTCTGGGTTACTGGAAACACCATATATTTT.